These 31 T cell receptor beta chains originate from one sample sequenced in a study of blood T cell repertoires in COVID-19. Sequencing was performed with immunoSEQ multiplex PCR; in TCRdb, only in-frame clones are kept and a portion is missing. The data hold 35,000 to 45,000 clones, with roughly 80% observed a single time. Sequencing input: peripheral blood. These receptors all stem from a human donor in a cohort sampled during active COVID-19.

This chain uses TRBV7-2 with TRBJ1-2; weak D call: TRBD1 (5 bases). Germline V CDR1 and CDR2: SGHTA, FQGNSA. V lost 4 bases to trimming and J lost 4 bases, with 19 bases between them. This CDR3 is 16 amino acids long. The CDR3 DNA sequence: TGTGCCAGCAGCTCGACTTATTTGGGGCTGGGCTATGGCTACACCTTC. Protein sequence: CASSSTYLGLGYGYTF.

This clone was counted only a few times. V is TRBV7-3 and J is TRBJ2-1, with TRBD1 as a possible D gene (6 bases). V was cut by 5 bases and J by 8 bases, with 16 bases left in between. Germline V gene data show CDR1 as SGHTA and CDR2 as FQGTGA. This CDR3 is 14 amino acids long. CDR3 sequence reads: CASSQTGNQDEQFF. For the CDR3, the DNA is TGTGCCAGCAGCCAGACAGGTAACCAGGATGAGCAGTTCTTC.

The V gene is TRBV4-3, the J gene TRBJ2-3; 15 bases are shared with TRBD2. The CDR3 has 19 amino acids. CDR1 is LGHNA and CDR2 is YSLEER in the germline V gene. The junction had 11 bases not matched to a gene; V was cut back by 1 base and J by 6 bases. The chain's CDR3 is CASSQASSGLAGGRDTQYF. CDR3 coding DNA: TGCGCCAGCAGCCAAGCGTCTTCGGGACTAGCGGGGGGCCGGGATACGCAGTATTTT.

As regards this clone: Within the sample, other DNA sequences also encode this same CDR3. The V gene is TRBV5-1, the J gene TRBJ2-5; 7 bases align to TRBD1. The J segment lost 2 bases and the V segment lost 3 bases, leaving 4 bases of the junction unmatched. The CDR3 has 14 amino acids. CDR1 SGHRS and CDR2 YFSETQ come from the germline V gene. CDR3 sequence: CASSSGTVQETQYF. As DNA, the CDR3 is TGCGCCAGCAGCTCGGGGACAGTGCAAGAGACCCAGTACTTC.

The chain uses TRBV9 and TRBJ1-6, with D uncertain. The ends were cut back, 3 bases at V and 7 bases at J, with 8 bases in the middle. Per the germline V gene, CDR1 is SGDLS and CDR2 is YYNGEE. The CDR3 is 13 residues long. DNA for the CDR3: TGTGCCAGCAGCGCAACAACCAATTCACCCCTCCACTTT. It codes for CASSATTNSPLHF.

This chain joins TRBV5-1 and TRBJ2-7; 10 bases match TRBD1. Germline CDR1 is SGHRS and CDR2 is YFSETQ. This CDR3 is 14 amino acids long. The ends lost 2 bases at V and 5 bases at J; junction bases unmatched: 4. The CDR3 DNA reads as TGCGCCAGCAGCTTCGCCGGGACAGGGGACGAGCAGTACTTC. It encodes CASSFAGTGDEQYF.

The V gene is TRBV19, the J gene TRBJ2-5, with a weak D call TRBD1 (6 bases). The CDR3 is 12 amino acids. V lost 10 bases to trimming and J lost 2 bases, with 11 bases between them. The germline V gene encodes CDR1 LNHDA and CDR2 SQIVND (reference sequence). CDR3 sequence: CATKGVQETQYF. The CDR3 nucleotides read TGTGCCACTAAGGGGGTGCAAGAGACCCAGTACTTC.

The chain couples TRBV15 to TRBJ2-7, with D maybe TRBD2 (7 bases). CDR1 LNHNV and CDR2 YYDKDF come from the germline V gene (reference sequence). CDR3 length equals 15 residues. V was pared by 3 bases and J by 3 bases, with 15 bases between. The CDR3 DNA follows: TGTGCCACCAGCAGCCTCCGGGGGGCCCACTACGAGCAGTACTTC. It codes for CATSSLRGAHYEQYF.

This chain uses TRBV28 with TRBJ1-6; D gene uncertain. The CDR3 is 12 amino acids. Trimming cost V 5 bases and J 6 bases, with 5 bases left between them. Germline-derived CDR1 and CDR2 are MDHEN and SYDVKM. CDR3 region: CASSGGNSPLHF. The CDR3 DNA is TGTGCCAGCAGTGGCGGTAATTCACCCCTCCACTTT.

This chain connects TRBV10-3 to TRBJ1-2, with D possibly being TRBD1 (5 bases). The germline V gene encodes CDR1 ENHRY and CDR2 SYGVKD. Trimming took off 7 bases at V and 0 bases at J, with 18 bases between the two ends. The CDR3 covers 16 residues. The CDR3 loop is CAINWGVGRSNYGYTF. The CDR3 nucleotides read TGTGCCATCAACTGGGGGGTAGGCAGATCTAACTATGGCTACACCTTC.

V is TRBV4-1 and J is TRBJ1-5; D is ambiguous. CDR3 size: 16 residues. Trimming shortened V by 0 bases and J by 0 bases, and 9 bases separated the two germline ends. Germline V gives CDR1 MGHRA, CDR2 YSYEKL. In DNA, the CDR3 is TGCGCCAGCAGCCAAGATAGGAGTTATAGCAATCAGCCCCAGCATTTT. This translates into CASSQDRSYSNQPQHF.

The chain couples TRBV15 to TRBJ2-5; unclear D gene. Deletions cut 1 base from V and 5 bases from J, with 14 bases between. Germline CDR1 and CDR2: LNHNV and YYDKDF (reference sequence). This CDR3 has 15 residues. The CDR3 loop reads CATSRVPSVMETQYF. The CDR3 bases are TGTGCCACCAGCAGAGTGCCCAGTGTAATGGAGACCCAGTACTTC.

The CDR3 loop is CASSPAPGNTGELFF. CDR3 nucleotides: TGTGCCAGCAGCCCGGCCCCGGGGAACACCGGGGAGCTGTTTTTT. The V gene is TRBV7-3, the J gene TRBJ2-2; D gene unclear. Per germline, CDR1 SGHTA and CDR2 FQGTGA. Trimming pared 5 bases from V and 1 base from J, leaving 11 bases between. This CDR3 is 15 amino acids long.

J is TRBJ1-5 and V is TRBV6-1; D is uncertain. The germline CDR1 and CDR2 sequences are MNHNS and SASEGT. V gave up 2 bases and J gave up 5 bases, with 13 bases separating them. CDR3 size: 15 residues. CDR3: CASSERVIADQPQHF. The CDR3 DNA sequence: TGTGCCAGCAGTGAAAGAGTGATAGCGGATCAGCCCCAGCATTTT.

The sample holds a few counts of this clone. V and J are TRBV2 and TRBJ1-5; D might be TRBD1 (5 bases). The V end lost 8 bases, the J end lost 7 bases, and 18 bases lay between the germline ends. CDR1 is SNHLY, CDR2 FYNNEI, per germline. The CDR3 spans 14 residues. The CDR3 bases are TGTGCCAGCCGGGACCGATCTAGCGGGCAGCCCCAGCATTTT. As protein: CASRDRSSGQPQHF.

This chain uses TRBV28 with TRBJ2-5; 7 positions match TRBD1. Trimming took 5 bases from V and 3 from J; bases not matched to a gene: 9. Germline V gives CDR1 MDHEN, CDR2 SYDVKM. This CDR3 has 15 amino acids. The CDR3 here is CASSPRGTSEETQYF. DNA for the CDR3: TGTGCCAGCAGTCCCAGGGGGACGTCAGAAGAGACCCAGTACTTC.

CDR3 amino acids: CASSSETDGEAYGYTF. The CDR3 DNA reads TGTGCCAGCAGTTCCGAAACGGACGGGGAGGCCTATGGCTACACCTTC. The chain is built from TRBV27 and TRBJ1-2, with D unclear. The germline CDR1 and CDR2 sequences are MNHEY and SMNVEV (reference sequence). The CDR3 runs to 16 residues. The V and J ends lost 4 bases and 4 bases respectively, with 19 bases between them.

This sequence joins TRBV24-1 and TRBJ1-2; D ambiguous. Deletions cut 4 bases from V and 8 bases from J, with 13 bases between. Germline V lookup: CDR1 KGHDR, CDR2 SFDVKD. The CDR3 sequence is 13 residues long. CDR3 DNA sequence: TGTGCCACCAGTGACACCGACAAGGCAGGCTACACCTTC. This encodes CATSDTDKAGYTF.

The chain recombines TRBV6-6 with TRBJ2-5; 9 nucleotides match TRBD2. This CDR3 is 16 amino acids long. Germline loops: CDR1 MNHNY, CDR2 SVGAGI (reference sequence). V shed 5 bases, J shed 10 bases, and the junction held 17 bases outside the gene matches. This CDR3 is CASSPRVAGDPQFQYF. The DNA for the CDR3 is TGTGCCAGCAGTCCCAGGGTAGCGGGGGACCCCCAATTCCAGTACTTC.

The V and J genes are TRBV7-9 and TRBJ2-3; TRBD2 agrees at 9 bases. The V segment lost 6 bases and the J segment 0 bases; nucleotides outside the gene matches: 7. CDR3 length: 16 amino acids. Per the germline V gene, CDR1 is SEHNR and CDR2 is FQNEAQ (reference sequence). CDR3 in DNA: TGTGCCAGCAGTGGGCGGGGGGGACCTAGCACAGATACGCAGTATTTT. Its protein product is CASSGRGGPSTDTQYF. The full variable domain, in which reference TRBV7-9 and TRBJ2-3 provide the parts outside the CDR3, is DTGVSQNPRHKITKRGQNVTFRCDPISEHNRLYWYRQTLGQGPEFLTYFQNEAQLEKSRLLSDRFSAERPKGSFSTLEIQRTEQGDSAMYLCASSGRGGPSTDTQYFGPGTRLTVL.

This chain uses TRBV4-1 with TRBJ2-3; a weak D match, TRBD2 (7 bases). CDR1 is MGHRA, CDR2 YSYEKL, per germline. The CDR3 consists of 16 residues. The germline V and J ends were trimmed by 3 bases and 1 base, with 14 bases remaining between them. CDR3: CASSQGWGGGTDTQYF. The CDR3, as DNA: TGCGCCAGCAGCCAGGGTTGGGGGGGCGGCACAGATACGCAGTATTTT.

This chain connects TRBV4-1 to TRBJ1-2; TRBD1 is a possible D gene (6 bases). The V gene lost 2 bases and the J gene lost 5 bases, with 15 bases spanning the gap. CDR1 and CDR2 from the germline V gene are MGHRA and YSYEKL. The CDR3 spans 15 residues. In nucleotides, the CDR3 is TGCGCCAGCAGCCAAAGGGCCGGGACATCATATGGCTACACCTTC. Protein: CASSQRAGTSYGYTF.

This clone came up a few times. Written as DNA, the CDR3 is TGTGCCAGCAACACCGGGGGGGCCGAGCCAGATACGCAGTATTTT. It encodes CASNTGGAEPDTQYF. The genes are TRBV5-4 and TRBJ2-3, with 8 nucleotides matching TRBD2. The CDR3 length is 15 residues. Germline values: CDR1 SGHNT, CDR2 YYREEE (reference sequence). The ends lost 6 bases at V and 4 bases at J; junction bases unmatched: 10.

V gene TRBV6-5 combines with J gene TRBJ1-4; 8 bases align to TRBD1. This CDR3 is built from 16 residues. Germline CDR1 is MNHEY and CDR2 is SVGAGI. V was clipped by 4 bases and J by 7 bases; unmatched bases: 11. The chain's CDR3 is CASSSSSGTGGEKLFF. Written as DNA, the CDR3 is TGTGCCAGCAGTTCCTCGTCCGGGACAGGCGGTGAAAAACTGTTTTTT.

The chain carries TRBV7-2 and TRBJ1-3; 7 bases fit TRBD1. Germline values: CDR1 SGHTA, CDR2 FQGNSA. The CDR3 length is 14 residues. With V trimmed by 5 bases and J by 5 bases, 6 bases remained unmatched. CDR3 bases: TGTGCCAGCAGCCCCCGACAGGGTAGAAACACCATATATTTT. This gives the protein CASSPRQGRNTIYF.

The J gene is TRBJ1-5, the V gene TRBV29-1; 9 bases agree with TRBD1. The trim removed 0 bases at V and 6 bases at J, leaving 3 bases unmatched. In germline, CDR1 is SQVTM, CDR2 ANQGSEA. The CDR3 is 14 amino acids. CDR3 region: CSVEEQGAGQPQHF. In DNA form, the CDR3 reads TGCAGCGTTGAAGAACAGGGGGCAGGTCAGCCCCAGCATTTT.

The chain links TRBV28 to TRBJ2-5; D is undetermined. CDR3 length equals 13 residues. Germline V gives CDR1 MDHEN, CDR2 SYDVKM. The V end was cut by 6 bases, the J end by 1 base, with 9 bases between. CDR3 nucleotides: TGTGCCAGCAGCGGTCTTACCCAAGAGACCCAGTACTTC. It encodes CASSGLTQETQYF.

The rearrangement joins TRBV19 to TRBJ2-7; 8 nucleotides line up with TRBD1. The trim removed 8 bases at V and 0 bases at J, leaving 6 bases unmatched. This CDR3 spans 14 amino acids. CDR1 is LNHDA, CDR2 SQIVND, per germline (reference sequence). CDR3 amino acids: CASGTGRNSYEQYF. The CDR3, as DNA: TGTGCCAGTGGGACAGGCCGAAACTCCTACGAGCAGTACTTC.

The chain recombines TRBV7-9 with TRBJ2-1; TRBD1 matches 7 bases. V shed 5 bases and J 0 bases; nucleotides not matched to a gene: 7. The CDR3 consists of 16 residues. CDR1 and CDR2 from the germline V gene are SEHNR and FQNEAQ (reference sequence). The CDR3 DNA sequence: TGTGCCAGCAGCCCACGGGACAGAATCTCCTACAATGAGCAGTTCTTC. Its protein product is CASSPRDRISYNEQFF.

This clone was seen only once. The chain carries TRBV7-3 and TRBJ2-2; a possible D gene is TRBD2 (6 bases). Germline CDR1 is SGHTA and CDR2 is FQGTGA. V lost 1 base and J lost 2, with 11 bases in between. The CDR3 is 16 residues long. CDR3 amino acids: CASSLMAGLNTGELFF. As DNA, the CDR3 is TGTGCCAGCAGCTTAATGGCGGGGTTAAACACCGGGGAGCTGTTTTTT.

V usage is TRBV5-1 and J usage is TRBJ2-3; 8 bases are a match to TRBD2. After removal of 2 bases from V and 3 bases from J, the junction contained 5 bases not matched to a gene. This CDR3 comprises 15 residues. CDR1 is SGHRS, CDR2 YFSETQ, per germline. CDR3 in DNA: TGCGCCAGCAGCTTTCGACGGGGGGGTACAGATACGCAGTATTTT. It codes for CASSFRRGGTDTQYF. The full variable domain, its missing parts supplied by reference TRBV5-1 and TRBJ2-3, is KAGVTQTPRYLIKTRGQQVTLSCSPISGHRSVSWYQQTPGQGLQFLFEYFSETQRNKGNFPGRFSGRQFSNSRSEMNVSTLELGDSALYLCASSFRRGGTDTQYFGPGTRLTVL.